Here is one TCR beta chain with its context. Its antigen is still unknown. Some clones are missing from TCRdb's copy, which holds only in-frame ones; the method was immunoSEQ multiplex PCR. Of around 43,000 clones in the sample, around nine tenths were seen once. The data stem from a study of T cells in localized non-small cell lung cancer. Study-level results: Uninvolved adjacent lung showed peak T cell clonality, exceeding tumor.

The TCR comes from a man aged 18 to 49 with stage I lung adenocarcinoma. Material: peripheral blood, obtained before any cancer treatment.

The CDR3 region has the DNA TGTGCCAGCAGTGAGGACGGATCCCTCTACGAGCAGTACTTC. Translation: CASSEDGSLYEQYF. This chain joins TRBV6-1 and TRBJ2-7; D is unresolved. CDR3 length equals 14 residues. The V end lost 3 bases, the J end lost 3 bases, and 12 bases lay between the germline ends. Germline V gene lookup returns CDR1 MNHNS and CDR2 SASEGT.